This TCR beta chain came from a study of cytomegalovirus exposure and HLA in healthy donors (dated by TCRdb to about 2017). The study in broad terms: According to an earlier analysis of a few hundred of the donors, about 180 million T cells yielded over 100 million unique TCR beta sequences and around 300 Gb of sequence data. The study was designed to test whether signatures of past pathogen exposure could be identified by cataloging public T cell receptors. A later genetic analysis used genome-wide SNP genotypes for about 60% of the 666 donors, treating that subset as a discovery cohort. A later analysis re-examined previously published TCR beta repertoires from about 670 donors and added high-resolution HLA genotyping to investigate patterns of TCR occurrence. On average, 235,054 unique TCR beta nucleotide sequences were sequenced per donor among 300 to 500 genotyped donors of the cohort, with roughly a sixth of those sequences being non-productive. HLA typing covered class I and class II loci at four-digit resolution. The later analysis used no new phenotypic data to find candidate immune exposures, relying instead on TCR beta sequences and their occurrence across donors. An early release that covered fewer than 800 HLA-typed donors contained approximately 300 gigabases of sequencing data and tens of millions of unique TCR sequences. An earlier analysis of fewer than 700 of the donors applied high-throughput TCR beta sequencing to assess whether each TCR beta V gene segment acted as functional or pseudogenic. Because of strong linkage in the cohort, five DR-DQ haplotypes were treated as single units for association and clustering. Of the roughly 400 genotyped donors, about 84% fell in the genetic ancestry cluster associated with self-reported Caucasian donors. All discovery cohort repertoires had been generated on a single sequencing platform. The study used immunosequencing to profile the T cell repertoires of several hundred subjects and linked those repertoires to cytomegalovirus serostatus. Typing coverage varied by locus: roughly 629-630 donors for A, B, C, DRB1 and DQB1; approximately 520 for DQA1; around 570 for DPA1; about 450 for DPB1. Donor age, sex, ethnicity and CMV serostatus were compiled together with the repertoire data. In addition to the first cohort of 500 to 850 subjects, a separate validation cohort of 120 different subjects was used. To predict cytomegalovirus infection status, the study brought together high-throughput TCR immunosequencing, statistical association of individual TCRs with disease status, and machine learning.

With regard to this clone: The target of this receptor is not known. Per-base quality was not reported, and no clone a single base away is much larger than it.

The cohort was made up of roughly 670 healthy bone marrow donors. All cohort members were sampled while nominally healthy, although unrecorded immune exposures were likely present. The donor tested CMV seronegative, placing the donor among the 300 to 400 seronegative members of the cohort. A peripheral blood sample was collected from each donor, and TCR beta sequencing was performed on peripheral blood mononuclear cells. The Qiagen DNeasy Blood Extraction Kit was used to extract genomic DNA from the blood cell samples. Measured from the cysteine to the phenylalanine, the CDR3 is 15 residues long. Kept here is only the CDR3 DNA, which spans 45 bases and is read in frame from base 1. CDR1 and CDR2, looked up from the germline V gene, are MDHEN and SYDVKM. The junction shows trimming of 5 bases on V and 2 bases on J, and the gene matches do not reach 7 bases of it. The library was built by means of the immunoSEQ multiplex PCR assay. A mixture of 60 forward primers for TCR Vbeta segments and 13 reverse primers for TCR Jbeta segments was used in the multiplex PCR. The CDR3 region of rearranged TCR beta genes was amplified from genomic DNA by a multiplex PCR assay. Amplified TCR beta libraries were sequenced as 87-base-pair reads on the Illumina HiSeq System. Per the source publication's procedure: A later analysis tallied roughly 80 million unique TCR beta chains across the 666 repertoires, and around 12 million of those chains were shared by two or more donors. A nearest-neighbor algorithm error-corrected the raw reads and collapsed the reads into unique sequences, merging closely related sequences to remove PCR and sequencing errors. Alignment of CDR3 sequences to IMGT reference sequences was used to assign V, D and J gene segments. For a sequence to be retained, a match of at least six nucleotides to both a V gene segment and a J gene segment was required. Rearrangements were called productive when the CDR3 lacked stop codons and stayed in frame with V and J; all others were non-productive. Following IMGT convention, CDR3 was defined as the stretch from the second conserved V-encoded cysteine up to the conserved J-encoded phenylalanine. Sequences without an unambiguous match to a single V gene segment were excluded from the earlier analysis of 500 to 700 of the donors. In an earlier analysis of several hundred of the donors, a V segment was called functional when productive rearrangements were above 56.7%, and segregating when the standard deviation between donors exceeded 5%. A statistical classification framework was built for diagnosing cytomegalovirus status from the catalog of TCR beta chain sequences. A later analysis assigned V and J genes by comparing TCR nucleotide sequences with IMGT/GENE-DB human TR gene sequences. Using the TCRdist pipeline, a later analysis assigned CDR3 sequences along with most-parsimonious VDJ recombination scenarios. In a later analysis, every TCR beta chain was defined by the combination of its CDR3 amino acid sequence and its V-gene family, and reads without a unique V-gene family were dropped. In a later analysis, fewer than 600 highly shared, low-generation-probability nucleotide sequences were removed to address suspected cross-contamination and a sequencing artifact. In a later analysis, a clonal expansion index for each public chain was calculated from normalized within-repertoire ranks of inferred template counts. Generation probabilities in a later analysis came from a VDJ recombination model fitted to out-of-frame rearrangements, and those results were checked against IGoR. Hypergeometric tests were used in a later analysis to score TCR-TCR, TCR-HLA and TCR-CMV co-occurrence, with a repertoire-size bias correction applied to the TCR pairs. To estimate false discovery rates, a later analysis permuted the HLA or CMV assignments 20 times. In a later analysis, co-occurring TCRs were grouped using DBSCAN, and TCRdist sequence similarity was added for clustering within HLA-allele-positive subsets. For co-occurrence clustering, repertoires with fewer than 30,000 or more than 120,000 public chains were excluded, along with a handful of repertoires with anomalous nucleotide sharing. The immuneACCESS repertoire file appears here via TCRdb, limited to in-frame rearrangements. These files lack a portion of the clones; in checked studies, under half of the deficit traces to unresolved V genes, and the cause of the others is not known. V, J and clone size reflect that table, while D and trimming were determined from the DNA. The sample yields 120,000 to 150,000 clones; approximately 70% were counted once. Of the sample, 6.5% is held by the ten largest clones.

Broad study findings and their caveats: In a later analysis, HLA-associated TCR beta chains were found to be more clonally expanded and to have lower generation probabilities than equally common non-associated chains. Some IMGT-functional V segments, including TRBV6-2 and TRBV6-3, could not be told apart with the 87-base-pair reads, so those segments were excluded. Compared with the roughly 710-donor mean, donors in an Asian-associated ancestry cluster had fewer N-insertions in productive TCRs, according to a later genetic analysis. A later analysis found that most CMV-associated TCR beta chains appeared HLA-restricted, with HLA associations seemingly driven largely by CMV exposure. In this cohort, only TCR beta chains were sequenced, and detectable features were limited by the absence of alpha or paired-chain data. In a later analysis, around 15,000 TCR beta sequences were associated with specific HLA alleles at a false discovery rate of 0.05. Strong co-occurrence of HLA alleles, especially DR and DQ, made assigning TCR associations to individual alleles difficult. A later analysis found that TCR association rates varied across HLA loci, with DRB1 alleles showing the most associated TCRs and HLA-C alleles the fewest. Because counts were too low, seventeen rarely observed V segments, including chromosome 9 orphons, were excluded from the earlier analysis of around 640 of the donors. A cluster of highly shared sequence variants was judged likely to represent a technical artifact of the sequencing pipeline. Roughly uniform sequencing depth across donors was assumed in presence/absence analyses, although this assumption may not hold. A further reported finding was that TCR beta sequences accurately predicted the HLA-A and HLA-B alleles for most subjects in the first cohort. The classifier was reported to diagnose cytomegalovirus status with high specificity and sensitivity in both the original cohort and the validation cohort. Most TCR sequences were seen in very few donors, while some public TCRs were found in many individuals. The authors suggested that the approach could potentially be extended to other disease states and immunological phenotypes. According to a later analysis, parvovirus B19, influenza, CMV and Epstein-Barr virus appeared linked to several top co-occurrence clusters. Because HLA typing was missing for some donors at each locus, association tests included only the typed subset. An earlier analysis of several hundred of the donors showed that most TCR beta V segments appeared in productive rearrangements either about 90% or about 30% of the time, which broadly matched IMGT annotations. Immune exposure information for the cohort was limited to CMV serostatus. In vitro tests confirmed that a few of the cytomegalovirus-associated TCR beta chains recognize cytomegalovirus antigens. The study gave a list of 150 to 200 TCR beta chains associated with cytomegalovirus. A later genetic analysis associated a missense DCLRE1C variant with V-gene and J-gene trimming of TCR beta chains, and an independent cohort replicated the association. Linkage disequilibrium might explain the correlated functional status among segregating V segments, but an unknown experimental factor could not be excluded.

Material for sequencing was PBMCs. Recombination linked TRBV28 to TRBJ2-7; 9 of the junction bases match TRBD1. The sequence came from a woman aged 60-70 years in good health and CMV-seronegative. The DNA sequence reads TGTGCCAGCAGTGTGCCGGGACAGGGAACCTACGAGCAGTACTTC. Its amino acids are CASSVPGQGTYEQYF.